This entry lists 15 T cell receptor beta chains sequenced from one sample in a study of blood T cell repertoires in COVID-19. Generated by immunoSEQ multiplex PCR, the TCRdb table keeps only in-frame clones and is missing some. Among hundreds of thousands of clones listed, 83% were seen once. The sequenced sample was peripheral blood. The source is a woman aged 50 to 65 with acute or convalescent COVID-19.

This clone was counted only a few times. This chain uses TRBV27 with TRBJ1-2; 10 positions match TRBD1. V was pared by 3 bases and J by 7 bases, with 5 bases of the junction left unmatched. Germline V gene lookup returns CDR1 MNHEY and CDR2 SMNVEV (reference sequence). The CDR3 is 14 residues long. CDR3 protein: CASSFRDRGGGYTF. The DNA for the CDR3 is TGTGCCAGCAGTTTTAGGGACAGGGGAGGTGGCTACACCTTC.

J is TRBJ2-7 and V is TRBV11-2, with D perhaps TRBD2 (5 bases). Trimming took 5 bases from V and 0 from J, leaving 5 bases between them. Germline V gene data show CDR1 as SGHAT and CDR2 as FQNNGV. The CDR3 covers 12 residues. This chain's CDR3 is CASSGLSYEQYF. In DNA, the CDR3 is TGTGCCAGCAGCGGACTCTCCTACGAGCAGTACTTC.

V and J are TRBV2 and TRBJ2-1; 13 nucleotides align to TRBD2. Losses at the gene ends were 10 bases for V and 9 bases for J; bases not matched to a gene: 9. Germline lookup yields CDR1 SNHLY and CDR2 FYNNEI. The CDR3 extends over 14 amino acids. The CDR3 sequence: CATSGLAGVAEQFF. Written as DNA, the CDR3 is TGTGCCACATCCGGACTAGCGGGAGTGGCTGAGCAGTTCTTC.

This clone has a single count. V and J are TRBV27 and TRBJ2-3; D is perhaps TRBD2 (5 bases). The CDR3 has 13 amino acids. Deletions cut 4 bases from V and 6 bases from J, with 11 bases between. Germline CDR1 and CDR2: MNHEY and SMNVEV (reference sequence). This chain's CDR3 is CASSSQRADTQYF. The DNA for the CDR3 is TGTGCCAGCAGTTCCCAGAGGGCGGATACGCAGTATTTT.

The V call is TRBV20-1, the J call TRBJ2-3; 9 bases line up with TRBD2. The germline CDR1 and CDR2 sequences are DFQATT and SNEGSKA (reference sequence). J gave up 3 bases and V 3 bases, and 13 bases lay outside the gene matches. The CDR3 has 17 residues. In nucleotides, the CDR3 is TGCAGTGCTAGTCGGCCGGGCGCGGGAGGGCCGACAGATACGCAGTATTTT. Protein sequence: CSASRPGAGGPTDTQYF.

The chain uses TRBV29-1 and TRBJ1-1; TRBD1 matches 8 bases. From germline, CDR1 is SQVTM and CDR2 ANQGSEA. V was clipped by 2 bases and J by 0 bases; unmatched bases: 14. This CDR3 spans 18 amino acids. The CDR3 DNA sequence: TGCAGCGTTGAACCAACACTGGGGACAGGCTATTTGAACACTGAAGCTTTCTTT. Its translation is CSVEPTLGTGYLNTEAFF.

This sequence joins TRBV29-1 and TRBJ2-6; TRBD1 is a possible D gene (6 bases). V shed 1 base and J shed 0 bases, with 16 bases lying between them. This CDR3 is built from 18 residues. Germline CDR1 and CDR2: SQVTM and ANQGSEA. CDR3 DNA: TGCAGCGTTGAAGCACAGGGAATCTTGAGCTCTGGGGCCAACGTCCTGACTTTC. The encoded protein is CSVEAQGILSSGANVLTF. Based on the CDR3 plus reference TRBV29-1 and TRBJ2-6, the full variable domain is SAVISQKPSRDICQRGTSLTIQCQVDSQVTMMFWYRQQPGQSLTLIATANQGSEATYESGFVIDKFPISRPNLTFSTLTVSNMSPEDSSIYLCSVEAQGILSSGANVLTFGAGSRLTVL.

Only a few counts were recorded for this clone. V gene TRBV7-2 combines with J gene TRBJ1-4; D may be TRBD1 (6 bases). V lost 2 bases and J lost 8, with 12 bases in between. Germline loops: CDR1 SGHTA, CDR2 FQGNSA. The CDR3 is 14 amino acids. The CDR3 sequence is CASSLIPGAEKLFF. The CDR3, as DNA: TGTGCCAGCAGCTTAATTCCAGGGGCGGAAAAACTGTTTTTT.

V gene TRBV5-1 combines with J gene TRBJ2-5, with 8 bases aligning to TRBD1. Trimming removed 0 bases from V and 1 base from J; junction bases left unmatched: 8. This CDR3 region has 17 residues. In germline, CDR1 is SGHRS, CDR2 YFSETQ. CDR3 protein: CASSLARTGFGQETQYF. The CDR3 coding sequence is TGCGCCAGCAGCTTGGCCCGGACAGGGTTTGGCCAAGAGACCCAGTACTTC.

This sequence joins TRBV14 and TRBJ1-1; 8 bases are a match to TRBD1. CDR3 size: 16 residues. Germline V gene data show CDR1 as SGHDN and CDR2 as FVKESK. Losses at the gene ends were 4 bases for V and 1 base for J; bases not matched to a gene: 8. The DNA of the CDR3 is TGTGCCAGCAGCCCTAAGACAGGGGCCGGGAACACTGAAGCTTTCTTT. It encodes CASSPKTGAGNTEAFF.

The chain is built from TRBV5-4 and TRBJ2-5; 10 nucleotides align to TRBD1. Unmatched junction bases numbered 14, after V lost 4 bases and J lost 2 bases. The CDR3 is 18 residues long. The germline V gene encodes CDR1 SGHNT and CDR2 YYREEE (reference sequence). This CDR3 is CASSHRTGGLGRQETQYF. CDR3 coding DNA: TGTGCCAGCAGCCATAGGACAGGGGGATTGGGGCGGCAAGAGACCCAGTACTTC. Filled out from reference TRBV5-4 and TRBJ2-5, the complete variable domain reads ETGVTQSPTHLIKTRGQQVTLRCSSQSGHNTVSWYQQALGQGPQFIFQYYREEENGRGNFPPRFSGLQFPNYSSELNVNALELDDSALYLCASSHRTGGLGRQETQYFGPGTRLLVL.

J is TRBJ2-7 and V is TRBV28; tentative D call: TRBD1 (6 bases). V lost 7 bases and J 0 bases, leaving 10 bases between the germline ends. The V gene's germline CDR1 is MDHEN and CDR2 SYDVKM. This CDR3 is 13 amino acids long. CDR3 bases: TGTGCCAGCACTACAGGGAACTCCTACGAGCAGTACTTC. It is translated as CASTTGNSYEQYF.

The J gene is TRBJ1-1, the V gene TRBV30, with D maybe TRBD1 (6 bases). Trimming left V 1 base short and J 9 bases short, with 12 bases between. The germline V gene has CDR1 GTSNPN and CDR2 SVGIG (reference sequence). There are 12 residues in the CDR3. The CDR3 nucleotides are TGTGCCTGGAGTGGACAGGACCTTCAAGCTTTCTTT. It encodes CAWSGQDLQAFF.

This clone has only one observation. The V and J genes are TRBV5-1 and TRBJ2-7; tentative D call: TRBD2 (7 bases). Trimming took 4 bases from V and 6 from J, leaving 14 bases between them. Germline values: CDR1 SGHRS, CDR2 YFSETQ. The length of the CDR3 is 13 residues. For the CDR3, the DNA is TGCGCCAGCAGCCAGGGACTACAGGGCGAGCAGTACTTC. Encoded protein: CASSQGLQGEQYF. The full variable domain, with the rest looked up from reference TRBV5-1 and TRBJ2-7, is KAGVTQTPRYLIKTRGQQVTLSCSPISGHRSVSWYQQTPGQGLQFLFEYFSETQRNKGNFPGRFSGRQFSNSRSEMNVSTLELGDSALYLCASSQGLQGEQYFGPGTRLTVT.

The V call is TRBV5-1, the J call TRBJ2-5; a weak D match, TRBD2 (5 bases). From germline, CDR1 is SGHRS and CDR2 YFSETQ. CDR3 length: 14 residues. Trimming took 4 bases from V and 2 from J, leaving 12 bases between them. The CDR3 DNA is TGCGCCAGCAGCCCGTCGGGGTTGCAAGAGACCCAGTACTTC. Residues: CASSPSGLQETQYF.